Below, one T cell receptor beta chain is given with its context. Clones were read by immunoSEQ multiplex PCR, and TCRdb kept only the in-frame ones, dropping some. The sample yields roughly 93,000 clones, about 94% seen once. Per the germline V gene, CDR1 is SGHTS and CDR2 is YDEGEE. V was shortened by 4 bases and J by 8 bases, with 15 bases between the two germline ends. The CDR3 runs to 14 residues. The data stem from a study of siplizumab effects on memory and regulatory T cells. The chain employs TRBV5-8 and TRBJ1-4, with D perhaps matching TRBD1 (5 bases). This receptor was obtained from a human donor in good health. The sequencing input was non-Treg CD4+ T cells sorted from blood. The CDR3 protein is CASSAHGGWEKLFF. The CDR3 DNA reads as TGTGCCAGCAGCGCCCACGGGGGGTGGGAAAAACTGTTTTTT.